Presented here are 17 T cell receptor beta chains from one specimen sequenced in a study of control samples from healthy donors and cancer patients. The data were produced by immunoSEQ multiplex PCR, yet TCRdb's version contains in-frame clones alone and is incomplete. Of about 130,000 clones listed, about nine tenths are singletons. Source material: blood. The receptor set was obtained from a woman between 45 and 60 years old in good health.

The chain has TRBV15 and TRBJ1-5; D is uncertain. The germline V and J ends were trimmed by 2 bases and 3 bases, with 8 bases remaining between them. This CDR3 region has 14 residues. CDR1 LNHNV and CDR2 YYDKDF come from the germline V gene (reference sequence). CDR3 nucleotides: TGTGCCACCAGCAGACAAGGAAACAATCAGCCCCAGCATTTT. This translates into CATSRQGNNQPQHF.

The chain couples TRBV6-5 to TRBJ2-3; the D is unclear. V lost 10 bases and J 4 bases, leaving 9 bases between the germline ends. Germline V CDR1 and CDR2: MNHEY, SVGAGI. The CDR3 has 11 residues. The CDR3 coding sequence is TGTGCCACCGTCCGCGCAGATACGCAGTATTTT. Amino acid sequence: CATVRADTQYF.

The J gene is TRBJ2-2, the V gene TRBV15; a weak D match, TRBD1 (5 bases). V gave up 0 bases and J gave up 5 bases, with 7 bases separating them. Per the germline V gene, CDR1 is LNHNV and CDR2 is YYDKDF (reference sequence). This CDR3 region has 14 residues. The CDR3 DNA follows: TGTGCCACCAGCAGAGACGGACATACCGGGGAGCTGTTTTTT. As protein: CATSRDGHTGELFF.

DNA of the CDR3: TGTGCCAGCAGTGAATTAGGGCCAGCACACTACAATGAGCAGTTCTTC. Amino acid sequence: CASSELGPAHYNEQFF. The chain uses TRBV25-1 and TRBJ2-1; no clear D gene. The CDR3 spans 16 residues. Germline loops: CDR1 MGHDK, CDR2 SYGVNS. V was trimmed by 1 base and J by 3 bases, leaving 13 bases between them.

J is TRBJ2-3 and V is TRBV2, with a tentative D call TRBD1 (5 bases). The germline V gene encodes CDR1 SNHLY and CDR2 FYNNEI. The CDR3 length is 13 residues. V was cut by 7 bases and J by 2 bases, with 10 bases left in between. The CDR3 protein is CASIRQTTDTQYF. CDR3 DNA sequence: TGTGCCAGCATAAGACAGACCACAGATACGCAGTATTTT.

This clone showed up just a few times. The chain is built from TRBV3-1 (or the pseudogene TRBV3-2) and TRBJ2-7, with 7 positions matching TRBD2. Per the germline V gene, CDR1 is LGHDT and CDR2 is YNNKEL (reference sequence). The CDR3 spans 14 residues. V was clipped by 4 bases and J by 3 bases; unmatched bases: 6. Here the CDR3 reads CASSRGTKIYEQYF. The DNA of the CDR3 is TGTGCCAGCAGCCGGGGGACTAAGATCTACGAGCAGTACTTC.

V usage is TRBV5-5 and J usage is TRBJ2-3; TRBD1 or TRBD2 may be the D gene (5 bases each). V shed 6 bases and J shed 2 bases, with 16 bases lying between them. CDR1 and CDR2 from the germline V gene are SGHKS and YYEKEE (reference sequence). The CDR3 totals 15 residues. The DNA of the CDR3 is TGTGCCAGCACCCTAACGGGGCCAACCACAGATACGCAGTATTTT. Encoded protein: CASTLTGPTTDTQYF.

The J gene is TRBJ1-6, the V gene TRBV30; 9 bases are shared with TRBD1. The CDR3 sequence is 15 residues long. With 3 bases clipped from V and 7 bases from J, the junction kept 7 bases outside the gene matches. Germline V CDR1 and CDR2: GTSNPN, SVGIG (reference sequence). The DNA for the CDR3 is TGTGCCTGGAGCGCCGGACAGGGGAGAAATTCACCCCTCCACTTT. This encodes CAWSAGQGRNSPLHF.

The chain joins TRBV19 to TRBJ2-2; 7 nucleotides line up with TRBD1. The germline V gene encodes CDR1 LNHDA and CDR2 SQIVND (reference sequence). The CDR3 is made up of 16 amino acids. After removal of 1 base from V and 6 bases from J, the junction contained 8 bases not matched to a gene. The CDR3 sequence is CASSIGRQGNAGELFF. CDR3 in DNA: TGTGCCAGTAGTATAGGAAGACAGGGAAACGCCGGGGAGCTGTTTTTT. The entire variable domain, with the rest obtained from reference TRBV19 and TRBJ2-2, is as follows: DGGITQSPKYLFRKEGQNVTLSCEQNLNHDAMYWYRQDPGQGLRLIYYSQIVNDFQKGDIAEGYSVSREKKESFPLTVTSAQKNPTAFYLCASSIGRQGNAGELFFGEGSRLTVL.

The J gene is TRBJ2-1, the V gene TRBV15; 7 bases line up with TRBD1. Germline loops: CDR1 LNHNV, CDR2 YYDKDF (reference sequence). The CDR3 is made up of 15 amino acids. Losses at the gene ends were 0 bases for V and 9 bases for J; bases not matched to a gene: 8. CDR3 in DNA: TGTGCCACCAGCAGAGATTTTCGAGGGGGCAGTGAGCAGTTCTTC. Amino acid sequence: CATSRDFRGGSEQFF.

V usage is TRBV29-1 and J usage is TRBJ1-2, with D perhaps matching TRBD1 (6 bases). The germline CDR1 and CDR2 sequences are SQVTM and ANQGSEA. V was trimmed by 7 bases and J by 4 bases, leaving 22 bases between them. The CDR3 is 15 amino acids. CDR3 in DNA: TGCAGCGCTACACCCCAGGGGTCGACTAGCTATGGCTACACCTTC. Protein sequence: CSATPQGSTSYGYTF.

The chain combines TRBV3-1 (or the pseudogene TRBV3-2) with TRBJ1-1, with D unclear. The CDR3 runs to 15 residues. Trimming cost V 4 bases and J 4 bases, with 16 bases left between them. Germline V gene data show CDR1 as LGHDT and CDR2 as YNNKEL (reference sequence). In DNA form, the CDR3 reads TGTGCCAGCAGCCCAACGTCAGTGAGGAGCACTGAAGCTTTCTTT. Translated, it gives CASSPTSVRSTEAFF.

This clone was detected once. The chain uses TRBV14 and TRBJ1-1, with D maybe TRBD1 (5 bases). Germline V CDR1 and CDR2: SGHDN, FVKESK. The CDR3 runs to 15 residues. V was pared by 4 bases and J by 7 bases, with 19 bases between. The CDR3 spells CASSLDKGVYSEAFF. DNA for the CDR3: TGTGCCAGCAGCCTCGATAAAGGGGTGTACAGTGAAGCTTTCTTT. The full variable domain, its missing parts supplied by reference TRBV14 and TRBJ1-1, is EAGVTQFPSHSVIEKGQTVTLRCDPISGHDNLYWYRRVMGKEIKFLLHFVKESKQDESGMPNNRFLAERTGGTYSTLKVQPAELEDSGVYFCASSLDKGVYSEAFFGQGTRLTVV.

J is TRBJ2-1 and V is TRBV7-9; D is undetermined. The CDR3 contains 13 residues. Germline V lookup: CDR1 SEHNR, CDR2 FQNEAQ (reference sequence). V was cut by 5 bases and J by 5 bases, with 10 bases left in between. CDR3 sequence: CASSTEVDNEQFF. In nucleotides, the CDR3 is TGTGCCAGCAGCACTGAGGTGGACAATGAGCAGTTCTTC.

The rearrangement uses TRBV27 and TRBJ2-6; 10 bases agree with TRBD1. Germline values: CDR1 MNHEY, CDR2 SMNVEV (reference sequence). The CDR3 is 19 amino acids. Trimming took 0 bases from V and 0 from J; bases not matched to a gene: 5. In DNA form, the CDR3 reads TGTGCCAGCAGTTTATCCTCTGGGACAGGGGTCTCTGGGGCCAACGTCCTGACTTTC. The encoded protein is CASSLSSGTGVSGANVLTF. Together with reference TRBV27 and TRBJ2-6, the CDR3 gives the full variable domain: EAQVTQNPRYLITVTGKKLTVTCSQNMNHEYMSWYRQDPGLGLRQIYYSMNVEVTDKGDVPEGYKVSRKEKRNFPLILESPSPNQTSLYFCASSLSSGTGVSGANVLTFGAGSRLTVL.

The chain couples TRBV4-2 to TRBJ2-3, with 8 bases aligning to TRBD1. Germline loops: CDR1 LGHNA, CDR2 YNFKEQ. V gave up 0 bases and J gave up 8 bases; unmatched junction bases: 7. CDR3 length: 15 residues. In DNA, the CDR3 is TGTGCCAGCAGCCAAGATGGGACAGGCCCCCTTACGCAGTATTTT. Amino acids: CASSQDGTGPLTQYF.

The chain has TRBV18 and TRBJ1-1; 7 nucleotides agree with TRBD1. The CDR3 covers 13 residues. Germline V gene sequence: CDR1 KGHSH, CDR2 LQKENI. The V and J ends lost 6 bases and 7 bases, in that order; junction bases with no gene match: 8. The CDR3 DNA reads TGTGCCAGCTCCACTAAACAGGGGCGTGAAGCTTTCTTT. Its protein product is CASSTKQGREAFF.